These 22 T cell receptor beta chains originate from one sample sequenced in a study of identical twins. TCRdb reprocessed the 5' RACE reads with MiXCR, giving one entry per CDR3 protein. Of about 700,000 distinct CDR3 sequences listed, around 8.6% are singletons. This sample was shared with a second study, whose subject was yellow fever vaccine responses in identical twins.

Sequenced: PBMCs. The receptor source for this set is a young woman in good health.

This clonotype was recorded a few times. The gene calls are TRBV4-3 and TRBJ2-1, with D maybe TRBD2 (7 bases). CDR3 length: 18 residues. Germline CDR1 and CDR2: LGHNA and YSLEER. V was trimmed by 0 bases and J by 5 bases, leaving 20 bases between them. The CDR3 coding sequence is TGCGCCAGCAGCCAAGAAAGACCCGGGGGCGGGAGCCACAATGAGCAGTTCTTC. Protein product: CASSQERPGGGSHNEQFF.

The V gene is TRBV7-9, the J gene TRBJ2-7; D is unresolved. CDR3 length: 12 amino acids. Germline values: CDR1 SEHNR, CDR2 FQNEAQ (reference sequence). The V and J ends lost 8 bases and 1 base respectively, with 9 bases between them. The CDR3 sequence is CASGTDSYEQYF. As DNA, the CDR3 is TGTGCCAGCGGTACAGATTCCTACGAGCAGTACTTC. Together with reference TRBV7-9 and TRBJ2-7, the CDR3 gives the full variable domain: DTGVSQNPRHKITKRGQNVTFRCDPISEHNRLYWYRQTLGQGPEFLTYFQNEAQLEKSRLLSDRFSAERPKGSFSTLEIQRTEQGDSAMYLCASGTDSYEQYFGPGTRLTVT.

This clonotype was detected ten times or more. The chain employs TRBV5-1 and TRBJ1-1; perhaps TRBD1 as D (5 bases). The V gene's germline CDR1 is SGHRS and CDR2 YFSETQ. Trimming took 7 bases from V and 0 from J, leaving 10 bases between them. The CDR3 runs 13 residues. The CDR3 DNA reads TGCGCCAGCGCCAGGGTGGTGAACACTGAAGCTTTCTTT. Protein sequence: CASARVVNTEAFF.

This clonotype was observed a few times. The chain joins TRBV7-6 to TRBJ2-1; TRBD1 agrees at 10 bases. There are 16 residues in the CDR3. Looked up from germline, CDR1 is SGHVS and CDR2 is FNYEAQ. Unmatched junction bases numbered 9, after V lost 2 bases and J lost 8 bases. CDR3 region: CASSLWDRGGGDEQFF. CDR3 in DNA: TGTGCCAGCAGCTTATGGGACAGGGGCGGAGGGGATGAGCAGTTCTTC. The full variable domain, with the rest looked up from reference TRBV7-6 and TRBJ2-1, is GAGVSQSPRYKVTKRGQDVALRCDPISGHVSLYWYRQALGQGPEFLTYFNYEAQQDKSGLPNDRFSAERPEGSISTLTIQRTEQRDSAMYRCASSLWDRGGGDEQFFGPGTRLTVL.

This clonotype has a count of ten or more. The chain employs TRBV12-3 or TRBV12-4 and TRBJ2-3; D not certain. The CDR3 length is 12 residues. V lost 3 bases and J lost 6, with 7 bases in between. The CDR3 DNA follows: TGTGCCAGCAGTTTCATGGGGGATACGCAGTATTTT. Translated, it gives CASSFMGDTQYF.

This clonotype showed up many times. The chain employs TRBV19 and TRBJ2-1; D gene uncertain. Trimming cost V 5 bases and J 4 bases, with 9 bases left between them. Germline V gene lookup returns CDR1 LNHDA and CDR2 SQIVND (reference sequence). The CDR3 runs 13 residues. CDR3 nucleotide sequence: TGTGCCAGTAGTGTGGACGGTTACAATGAGCAGTTCTTC. Amino acid sequence: CASSVDGYNEQFF.

This clonotype was counted at least ten times. The V call is TRBV27, the J call TRBJ2-1, with unresolved D. Germline CDR1 reads MNHEY; CDR2 reads SMNVEV (reference sequence). The CDR3 is 14 residues long. Trimming removed 2 bases from V and 0 bases from J, with 5 bases in between. CDR3 protein: CASSLRSSYNEQFF. The CDR3 nucleotides read TGTGCCAGCAGTTTACGGAGCTCCTACAATGAGCAGTTCTTC.

The chain recombines TRBV28 with TRBJ1-6; D is uncertain. This CDR3 comprises 13 residues. Germline CDR1 MDHEN, CDR2 SYDVKM. Trimming left V 7 bases short and J 10 bases short, with 14 bases between. The CDR3 DNA is TGTGCCAGCAACCGGGATGGGGTCTCACCCCTCCACTTT. Protein product: CASNRDGVSPLHF.

The chain is built from TRBV7-9 and TRBJ1-2; no reliable D call. Germline V CDR1 and CDR2: SEHNR, FQNEAQ (reference sequence). Trimming took 5 bases from V and 8 from J, leaving 15 bases between them. This CDR3 is 13 amino acids long. The CDR3 region is CASSVNVPIGYTF. The CDR3 DNA sequence: TGTGCCAGCAGCGTAAATGTTCCCATAGGCTACACCTTC.

Here the CDR3 reads CASSHQDRDYEQYF. CDR3 nucleotide sequence: TGCGCCAGCAGCCATCAGGACAGGGATTACGAGCAGTACTTC. The V call is TRBV4-1, the J call TRBJ2-7, with TRBD1 identical over 8 bases. This CDR3 is built from 14 residues. The germline V gene has CDR1 MGHRA and CDR2 YSYEKL. With V trimmed by 3 bases and J by 4 bases, 5 bases remained unmatched.

This clonotype was observed a handful of times. The chain is built from TRBV12-3 or TRBV12-4 and TRBJ2-2; 8 positions match TRBD1. After removal of 3 bases from V and 4 bases from J, the junction contained 13 bases not matched to a gene. CDR3 length equals 18 residues. CDR3 loop: CASSFGQGGFASTGELFF. As DNA, the CDR3 is TGTGCCAGCAGTTTTGGACAGGGAGGATTTGCGAGCACCGGGGAGCTGTTTTTT.

The chain combines TRBV3-1 with TRBJ2-7; 7 bases match TRBD2. Trimming removed 2 bases from V and 7 bases from J; junction bases left unmatched: 14. The germline V gene has CDR1 LGHDT and CDR2 YNNKEL (reference sequence). The length of the CDR3 is 16 residues. This chain's CDR3 is CASSQLGAGPPGEQYF. The CDR3 DNA sequence: TGTGCCAGCAGCCAATTAGGAGCGGGGCCCCCGGGGGAGCAGTACTTC.

The gene calls are TRBV7-2 and TRBJ2-7; the match to TRBD2 covers 10 bases. The CDR3 extends over 17 amino acids. V gave up 2 bases and J gave up 3 bases; unmatched junction bases: 10. Germline CDR1 is SGHTA and CDR2 is FQGNSA. The CDR3 nucleotides read TGTGCCAGCAGCTTAACCTCGTCTAGCGGGGGTATCTACGAGCAGTACTTC. Translating gives CASSLTSSSGGIYEQYF.

The sample holds many counts of this clonotype. V gene TRBV7-6 combines with J gene TRBJ2-2, with D possibly called TRBD1 or TRBD2 (5 bases each). Trimming removed 5 bases from V and 4 bases from J, with 14 bases in between. The CDR3 has 15 amino acids. Germline lookup yields CDR1 SGHVS and CDR2 FNYEAQ. The CDR3 nucleotides are TGTGCCAGCAGCCTAGAGGGGCTTGGCACCGGGGAGCTGTTTTTT. It specifies CASSLEGLGTGELFF.

The gene calls are TRBV11-3 and TRBJ2-3; TRBD2 agrees at 8 bases. The CDR3 is made up of 12 amino acids. After removal of 11 bases from V and 6 bases from J, the junction contained 7 bases not matched to a gene. CDR1 is SGHNT and CDR2 is YENEEA in the germline V gene. The CDR3 loop is CASAGEGDTQYF. The CDR3 DNA is TGTGCCTCAGCGGGGGAAGGCGATACGCAGTATTTT.

The chain combines TRBV29-1 with TRBJ2-7, with TRBD2 matching over 11 bases. The CDR3 loop spans 17 amino acids. Germline CDR1 SQVTM, CDR2 ANQGSEA. V lost 0 bases to trimming and J lost 1 base; unmatched junction nucleotides: 8. CDR3 bases: TGCAGCGTTGAAGAAAGGCTAGCGGGGGGTTCGTCCTACGAGCAGTACTTC. Translation: CSVEERLAGGSSYEQYF.

This clonotype was recorded at least ten times. The chain is built from TRBV24-1 and TRBJ2-1; the D is unclear. CDR1 and CDR2 from the germline V gene are KGHDR and SFDVKD. The CDR3 covers 13 residues. V was trimmed by 7 bases and J by 4 bases, leaving 10 bases between them. CDR3 amino acids: CATSEAVYNEQFF. CDR3 DNA: TGTGCCACCAGCGAAGCCGTATACAATGAGCAGTTCTTC.

Only a few counts were recorded for this clonotype. V and J are TRBV6-1 and TRBJ2-7, with D possibly TRBD2 on 6 matching bases. V lost 6 bases, J lost 3 bases, and 18 bases lay in between. There are 15 residues in the CDR3. Germline V gene data show CDR1 as MNHNS and CDR2 as SASEGT. The CDR3 sequence: CASRTTRRDFYEQYF. The CDR3 nucleotides are TGTGCCAGCAGGACAACCCGCCGGGACTTCTACGAGCAGTACTTC.

This clonotype was seen at least ten times. V gene TRBV7-8 combines with J gene TRBJ2-1; 10 bases fit TRBD2. This CDR3 is 15 amino acids long. Trimming at V came to 4 bases and at J to 8 bases, leaving 8 bases not matched to a gene. In germline, CDR1 is SGHVS, CDR2 FQNEAQ. CDR3 loop: CASSSGAGLADEQFF. In nucleotides, the CDR3 is TGTGCCAGCAGCTCAGGGGCCGGACTAGCGGATGAGCAGTTCTTC.

This clonotype was found many times. V usage is TRBV6-1 and J usage is TRBJ2-3; 7 bases map to TRBD1. V gave up 6 bases and J gave up 0 bases; unmatched junction bases: 6. Germline V gene lookup returns CDR1 MNHNS and CDR2 SASEGT. The CDR3 is 15 residues long. CDR3 in amino acids: CASRLTGPSTDTQYF. In DNA form, the CDR3 reads TGTGCCAGCAGACTGACAGGGCCAAGCACAGATACGCAGTATTTT.

In this sample, this clonotype turned up a few times. The chain combines TRBV29-1 with TRBJ2-7, with a possible D match to TRBD2 (5 bases). Germline values: CDR1 SQVTM, CDR2 ANQGSEA. This CDR3 contains 13 residues. V was pared by 6 bases and J by 5 bases, with 17 bases between. The CDR3 DNA reads as TGCAGCGTCCTCCTTTCTCGGGGAGACGAGCAGTACTTC. This encodes CSVLLSRGDEQYF.

V is TRBV29-1 and J is TRBJ2-7, with D unresolved. Trimming pared 4 bases from V and 3 bases from J, leaving 13 bases between. This CDR3 has 13 residues. In germline, CDR1 is SQVTM, CDR2 ANQGSEA. As DNA, the CDR3 is TGCAGCGTTGGGCCAGGTAGGCACTACGAGCAGTACTTC. It translates to CSVGPGRHYEQYF.